This T cell receptor (beta chain) was sequenced in a study of spatial heterogeneity in lung cancer. In regard to this clonotype: Its antigen is still unknown. This beta chain slipped into a library made for alpha chains as a stray read, so its size is not meaningful.

Regarding the study as a whole: Counts of expanded intratumoral alpha and beta TCRs tracked tumor mutation counts.

Each TCR cDNA molecule bore a unique molecular identifier. TCRdb re-called the 5' RACE reads through MiXCR, storing one row per CDR3 protein. Of 950 to 1,500 distinct CDR3 sequences listed, 30% to 35% are singletons. Time point here: sample taken at primary tumor resection. The donors, around 71 patients with untreated early-stage non-small cell lung cancer, provided the samples. The TCR comes from a male donor with early-stage non-small cell lung cancer. This material consisted of lung tumor tissue, taken at surgery.

DNA of the CDR3: TGTGCCAGCAGCCGCGGACATACTGAGACCCAGTACTTC. Protein: CASSRGHTETQYF. This chain joins TRBV7-3 and TRBJ2-5, with D possibly TRBD1 on 5 matching bases. The length of the CDR3 is 13 residues. The germline CDR1 and CDR2 sequences are SGHTA and FQGTGA. Trimming removed 5 bases at V and 5 bases at J, with 12 bases between. The whole variable domain, filled in from reference TRBV7-3 and TRBJ2-5, reads GAGVSQTPSNKVTEKGKYVELRCDPISGHTALYWYRQSLGQGPEFLIYFQGTGAADDSGLPNDRFFAVRPEGSVSTLKIQRTERGDSAVYLCASSRGHTETQYFGPGTRLLVL.